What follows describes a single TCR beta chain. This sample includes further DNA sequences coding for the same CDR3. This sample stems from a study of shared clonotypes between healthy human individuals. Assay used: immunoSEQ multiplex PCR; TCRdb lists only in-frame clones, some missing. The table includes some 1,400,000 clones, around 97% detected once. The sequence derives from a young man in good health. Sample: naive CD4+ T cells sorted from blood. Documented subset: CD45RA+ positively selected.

The CDR3 loop reads CASSQELANTGELFF. The CDR3 region has the DNA TGCGCCAGCAGCCAAGAGTTGGCGAACACCGGGGAGCTGTTTTTT. V is TRBV4-3 and J is TRBJ2-2, with D uncertain. Trimming removed 0 bases at V and 0 bases at J, with 5 bases between. This CDR3 is built from 15 residues. Per germline, CDR1 LGHNA and CDR2 YSLEER.